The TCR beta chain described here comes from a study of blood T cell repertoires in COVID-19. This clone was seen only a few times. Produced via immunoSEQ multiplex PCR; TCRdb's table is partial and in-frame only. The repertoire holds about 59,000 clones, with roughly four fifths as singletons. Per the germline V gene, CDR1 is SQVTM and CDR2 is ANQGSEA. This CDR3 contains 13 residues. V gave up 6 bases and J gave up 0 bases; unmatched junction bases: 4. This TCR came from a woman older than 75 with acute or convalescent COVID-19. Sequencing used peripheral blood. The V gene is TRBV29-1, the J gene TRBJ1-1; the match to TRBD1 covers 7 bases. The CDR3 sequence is CSVGGQMNTEAFF. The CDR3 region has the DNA TGCAGCGTGGGGGGACAGATGAACACTGAAGCTTTCTTT.